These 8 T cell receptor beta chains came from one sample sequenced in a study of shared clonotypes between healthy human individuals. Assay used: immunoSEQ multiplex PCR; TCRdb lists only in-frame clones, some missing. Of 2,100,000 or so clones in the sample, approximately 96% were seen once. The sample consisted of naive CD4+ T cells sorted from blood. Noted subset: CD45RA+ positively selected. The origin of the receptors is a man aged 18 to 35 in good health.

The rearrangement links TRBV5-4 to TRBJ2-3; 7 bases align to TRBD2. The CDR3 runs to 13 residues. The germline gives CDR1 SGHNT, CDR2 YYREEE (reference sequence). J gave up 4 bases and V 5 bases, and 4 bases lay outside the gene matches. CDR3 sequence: CASRSGNSDTQYF. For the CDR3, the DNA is TGTGCCAGCAGGAGCGGGAACTCAGATACGCAGTATTTT.

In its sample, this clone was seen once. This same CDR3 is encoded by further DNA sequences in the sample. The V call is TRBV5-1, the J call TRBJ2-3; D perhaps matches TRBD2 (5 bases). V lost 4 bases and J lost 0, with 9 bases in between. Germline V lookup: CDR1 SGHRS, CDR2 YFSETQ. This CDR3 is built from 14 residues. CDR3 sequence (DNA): TGCGCCAGCAGCGCTGGAGGAAGCACAGATACGCAGTATTTT. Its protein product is CASSAGGSTDTQYF.

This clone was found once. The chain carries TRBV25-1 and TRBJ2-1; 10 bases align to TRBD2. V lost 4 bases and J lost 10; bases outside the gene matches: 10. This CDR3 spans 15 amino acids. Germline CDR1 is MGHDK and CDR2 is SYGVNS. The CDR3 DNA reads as TGTGCCAGCAGTGCTCCTCTAGCGGGAGTCAACGAGCAGTTCTTC. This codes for CASSAPLAGVNEQFF.

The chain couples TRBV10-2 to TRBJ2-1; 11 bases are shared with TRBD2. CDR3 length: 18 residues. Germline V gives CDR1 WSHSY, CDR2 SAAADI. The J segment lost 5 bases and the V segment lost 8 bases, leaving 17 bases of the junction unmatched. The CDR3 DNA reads TGCGCCAGCTGGCGTAGCGGGGGGGCTTTGGGGCGAGACAATGAGCAGTTCTTC. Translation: CASWRSGGALGRDNEQFF.

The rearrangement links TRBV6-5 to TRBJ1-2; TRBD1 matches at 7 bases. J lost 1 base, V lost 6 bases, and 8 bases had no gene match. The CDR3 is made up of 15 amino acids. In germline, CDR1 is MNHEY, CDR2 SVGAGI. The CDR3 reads CASRLTGTVNYGYTF. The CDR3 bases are TGTGCCAGCAGGTTGACAGGGACCGTTAACTATGGCTACACCTTC.

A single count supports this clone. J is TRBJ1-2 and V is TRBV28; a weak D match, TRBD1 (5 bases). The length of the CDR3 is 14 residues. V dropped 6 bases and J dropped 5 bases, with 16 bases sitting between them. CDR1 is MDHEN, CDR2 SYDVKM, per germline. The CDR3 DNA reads TGTGCCAGCAGCCAGGGCGCAGCCCAATATGGCTACACCTTC. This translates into CASSQGAAQYGYTF.

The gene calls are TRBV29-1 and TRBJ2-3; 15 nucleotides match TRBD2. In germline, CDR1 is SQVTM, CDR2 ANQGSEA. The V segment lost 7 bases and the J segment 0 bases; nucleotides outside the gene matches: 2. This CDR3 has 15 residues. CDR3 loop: CSGTSGGGSTDTQYF. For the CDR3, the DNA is TGCAGCGGGACTAGCGGGGGGGGTAGCACAGATACGCAGTATTTT.

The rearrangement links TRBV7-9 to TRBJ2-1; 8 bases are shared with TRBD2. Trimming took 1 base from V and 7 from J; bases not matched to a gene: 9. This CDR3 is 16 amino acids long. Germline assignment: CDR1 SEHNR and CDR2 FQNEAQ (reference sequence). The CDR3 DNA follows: TGTGCCAGCAGCTTAGTGGTCCCTAGCGGGCAAAATGAGCAGTTCTTC. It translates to CASSLVVPSGQNEQFF.